These 31 T cell receptor beta chains originate from one sample sequenced in a study of T cell repertoires in cytomegalovirus infection. MiXCR was run by TCRdb on the reads, yielding one entry per CDR3 protein. The data contain about 890,000 distinct CDR3 sequences, about a third of them singletons. Their recognized antigens are unknown. The input for sequencing was cultured CD8+ T cells from PBMCs, taken from culture after CMV antigen stimulation. These receptors all stem from a human donor in good health (CMV status not recorded). Some clones in this sample may be carry-over from other donors' samples.

To note about this clonotype: Just one base apart from a much larger clone, this may be a read error. CDR3 coding DNA: TGTGCCAACAGCTTAGCTAATCATCACCACGAGCAGTACTTC. This translates into CANSLANHHHEQYF. This chain connects TRBV7-3 to TRBJ2-7, with no clear D. Looked up from germline, CDR1 is SGHTA and CDR2 is FQGTGA. The CDR3 runs to 14 residues.

This clonotype was detected a few times. The chain employs TRBV7-9 and TRBJ2-3; D possibly corresponds to TRBD2 (5 bases). This CDR3 is built from 15 residues. Per the germline V gene, CDR1 is SEHNR and CDR2 is FQNEAQ (reference sequence). The germline V and J ends were trimmed by 4 bases and 3 bases, with 14 bases remaining between them. CDR3 residues: CASSSPLVDTDTQYF. The CDR3 nucleotides are TGTGCCAGCAGCTCCCCACTAGTCGATACAGATACGCAGTATTTT.

The genes are TRBV27 and TRBJ2-1; the match to TRBD1 covers 8 bases. Losses at the gene ends were 6 bases for V and 2 bases for J; bases not matched to a gene: 12. The CDR3 is made up of 17 amino acids. Germline values: CDR1 MNHEY, CDR2 SMNVEV (reference sequence). CDR3 residues: CASSTNLRGRTYNEQFF. The CDR3 bases are TGTGCCAGCAGCACTAACCTCAGGGGGCGCACCTACAATGAGCAGTTCTTC.

This clonotype was counted ten times or more. This chain joins TRBV7-2 and TRBJ2-5, with D perhaps given as TRBD1 or TRBD2 (6 bases each). Germline V gene lookup returns CDR1 SGHTA and CDR2 FQGNSA. V gave up 7 bases and J gave up 5 bases, with 20 bases separating them. The CDR3 has 15 amino acids. The CDR3 DNA sequence: TGTGCCAGCAACTTCTACGGGGGCTATTTTGAGACCCAGTACTTC. Translation: CASNFYGGYFETQYF.

This chain uses TRBV4-2 with TRBJ2-1; the D gene is possibly TRBD1 (6 bases). Trimming pared 1 base from V and 9 bases from J, leaving 13 bases between. This CDR3 has 14 residues. From germline, CDR1 is LGHNA and CDR2 YNFKEQ. The CDR3 DNA follows: TGTGCCAGCAGCCAAGCGCACAGGGCGGGTGAGCAGTTCTTC. It is translated as CASSQAHRAGEQFF.

The chain recombines TRBV2 with TRBJ1-1; 8 bases agree with TRBD1. CDR1 and CDR2 from the germline V gene are SNHLY and FYNNEI. This CDR3 region has 12 residues. J lost 3 bases, V lost 8 bases, and 2 bases had no gene match. CDR3 sequence reads: CASGQGHTEAFF. The CDR3, as DNA: TGTGCCAGCGGACAGGGTCACACTGAAGCTTTCTTT.

This clonotype came up many times. The V and J genes are TRBV7-2 and TRBJ2-1; either TRBD1 or TRBD2 may fit D (5 bases each). Looked up from germline, CDR1 is SGHTA and CDR2 is FQGNSA. The CDR3 loop spans 13 amino acids. V was clipped by 7 bases and J by 4 bases, with 11 bases between them. DNA for the CDR3: TGTGCCAGCACTCGGGGCACTTACAATGAGCAGTTCTTC. Translation: CASTRGTYNEQFF. The full variable domain, rest sourced from reference TRBV7-2 and TRBJ2-1, is GAGVSQSPSNKVTEKGKDVELRCDPISGHTALYWYRQSLGQGLEFLIYFQGNSAPDKSGLPSDRFSAERTGGSVSTLTIQRTQQEDSAVYLCASTRGTYNEQFFGPGTRLTVL.

This chain joins TRBV6-5 and TRBJ2-1; possible D gene TRBD1, 6 bases. The V end was cut by 6 bases, the J end by 4 bases, with 16 bases between. Germline CDR1 is MNHEY and CDR2 is SVGAGI. The CDR3 is made up of 15 amino acids. DNA of the CDR3: TGTGCCAGCAGCCCGGGACACCCTAAGTACAATGAGCAGTTCTTC. This sequence encodes CASSPGHPKYNEQFF.

This clonotype was counted a few times. This rearrangement joins TRBV18 to TRBJ2-1; possibly TRBD1 for D (6 bases). Germline values: CDR1 KGHSH, CDR2 LQKENI. V lost 0 bases to trimming and J lost 8 bases, with 11 bases between them. The CDR3 is made up of 14 amino acids. The CDR3 region is CASSPPDRLDEQFF. The CDR3, as DNA: TGTGCCAGCTCACCACCTGACAGGCTGGATGAGCAGTTCTTC. Supplemented by reference TRBV18 and TRBJ2-1, the full variable domain reads NAGVMQNPRHLVRRRGQEARLRCSPMKGHSHVYWYRQLPEEGLKFMVYLQKENIIDESGMPKERFSAEFPKEGPSILRIQQVVRGDSAAYFCASSPPDRLDEQFFGPGTRLTVL.

This clonotype was recorded a few times. V is TRBV7-9 and J is TRBJ2-7, with 7 bases that match TRBD1. The CDR3 has 15 amino acids. V was pared by 1 base and J by 4 bases, with 7 bases of the junction left unmatched. Germline CDR1 SEHNR, CDR2 FQNEAQ (reference sequence). The CDR3 DNA is TGTGCCAGCAGCTTAGGAGATACAGGGGCTTACGAGCAGTACGTC. Protein sequence: CASSLGDTGAYEQYV.

The gene calls are TRBV6-2 or TRBV6-3 and TRBJ2-3; the D is unclear. The germline V gene has CDR1 MNHEY and CDR2 SVGEGT. The CDR3 runs 17 residues. V was clipped by 2 bases and J by 3 bases, with 18 bases between them. The DNA of the CDR3 is TGTGCCAGCAGTTACGAACGTAGGCATAAGATGACAGATACGCAGTATTTT. Amino acid sequence: CASSYERRHKMTDTQYF.

The sample holds a few counts of this clonotype. The DNA for the CDR3 is TGTGCCAGCAGTTTTTACCAGGGGGCTTACGAGCAGTACGTC. It yields the protein CASSFYQGAYEQYV. The V gene is TRBV28, the J gene TRBJ2-7; 8 bases are a match to TRBD1. Germline loops: CDR1 MDHEN, CDR2 SYDVKM. The CDR3 contains 14 residues. V shed 3 bases and J 4 bases; nucleotides not matched to a gene: 5.

This clonotype was counted only a few times. This CDR3 is CASSVAANTGELFF. CDR3 in DNA: TGTGCCAGCAGCGTAGCCGCGAACACCGGGGAGCTGTTTTTT. The gene calls are TRBV9 and TRBJ2-2; D is unclear. Germline lookup yields CDR1 SGDLS and CDR2 YYNGEE. V was pared by 0 bases and J by 0 bases, with 3 bases between. This CDR3 contains 14 residues.

Only one count was recorded for this clonotype. The V gene is TRBV20-1, the J gene TRBJ2-1; no reliable D call. The CDR3 runs to 16 residues. The V gene lost 1 base and the J gene lost 8 bases, with 21 bases spanning the gap. Germline V gene sequence: CDR1 DFQATT, CDR2 SNEGSKA (reference sequence). CDR3 loop: CSARVSLGRLVDEQFF. The CDR3 DNA reads TGCAGTGCTAGAGTCTCCTTGGGCAGGCTCGTCGATGAGCAGTTCTTC.

The chain carries TRBV29-1 and TRBJ1-4; D remains ambiguous. Germline CDR1 and CDR2: SQVTM and ANQGSEA. V was clipped by 4 bases and J by 5 bases, with 11 bases between them. The CDR3 loop spans 13 amino acids. CDR3 residues: CSVVIPGNEKLFF. The CDR3 nucleotides are TGCAGCGTTGTAATTCCGGGGAATGAAAAACTGTTTTTT.

J is TRBJ1-6 and V is TRBV27; D perhaps matches TRBD1 (5 bases). V lost 3 bases to trimming and J lost 7 bases, with 7 bases between them. Germline V gene lookup returns CDR1 MNHEY and CDR2 SMNVEV (reference sequence). The CDR3 covers 13 residues. The CDR3: CASSFQGNSPLHF. The CDR3 DNA follows: TGTGCCAGCAGTTTCCAGGGAAATTCACCCCTCCACTTT.

This clonotype appeared a few times. J is TRBJ2-7 and V is TRBV20-1; D perhaps matches TRBD2 (5 bases). Germline V gene data show CDR1 as DFQATT and CDR2 as SNEGSKA (reference sequence). Trimming stripped 0 bases from V and 0 bases from J, with 15 bases between. This CDR3 has 16 amino acids. The CDR3 spells CSARDRLAHFSYEQYF. The CDR3 DNA reads as TGCAGTGCTAGAGATCGGCTAGCTCATTTCTCCTACGAGCAGTACTTC.

This clonotype came up a few times. The CDR3 coding sequence is TGCAGTGCTAGGGACCGGAAGAGCGGGGCGCCGGGCACCGGGGAGCTGTTTTTT. Translated, it gives CSARDRKSGAPGTGELFF. V gene TRBV20-1 combines with J gene TRBJ2-2; 7 bases map to TRBD2. With V trimmed by 3 bases and J by 4 bases, 17 bases remained unmatched. Germline V gives CDR1 DFQATT, CDR2 SNEGSKA (reference sequence). CDR3 length: 18 amino acids.

The rearrangement joins TRBV27 to TRBJ2-7, with 10 bases aligning to TRBD1. The V and J ends lost 10 bases and 4 bases, in that order; junction bases with no gene match: 7. The CDR3 spans 13 residues. CDR1 is MNHEY, CDR2 SMNVEV, per germline (reference sequence). The CDR3, as DNA: TGTGCCACCAGACAGGGGGCAGGTTACGAGCAGTACTTC. Its protein product is CATRQGAGYEQYF.

The rearrangement joins TRBV28 to TRBJ2-2; D not certain. CDR1 is MDHEN and CDR2 is SYDVKM in the germline V gene. This CDR3 comprises 12 residues. V was shortened by 3 bases and J by 8 bases, with 7 bases between the two germline ends. The CDR3 is CASSLYGGELFF. The CDR3, as DNA: TGTGCCAGCAGTTTGTATGGTGGGGAGCTGTTTTTT.

This clonotype was recorded a few times. For the CDR3, the DNA is TGTGCCAGCAGCTCGACCGGGACTGCAGGCTGCAATGAGCAGTTCTTC. It translates to CASSSTGTAGCNEQFF. This sequence joins TRBV7-9 and TRBJ2-1, with D perhaps matching TRBD2 (6 bases). Germline CDR1 SEHNR, CDR2 FQNEAQ (reference sequence). This CDR3 is 16 amino acids long. V was clipped by 4 bases and J by 6 bases, with 19 bases between them.

This clonotype was counted once. The J gene is TRBJ2-2, the V gene TRBV14; D is unclear. V dropped 1 base and J dropped 4 bases, with 7 bases sitting between them. The CDR3 extends over 14 amino acids. Germline V gives CDR1 SGHDN, CDR2 FVKESK. CDR3 sequence: CASSQGVLTGELFF. In DNA form, the CDR3 reads TGTGCCAGCAGCCAAGGGGTTCTCACCGGGGAGCTGTTTTTT.

This CDR3 reads CASTPRGVNGKQYF. The CDR3 DNA is TGTGCCAGCACCCCAAGGGGGGTAAACGGGAAGCAGTACTTC. The chain is built from TRBV2 and TRBJ2-7, with D perhaps being TRBD1 or TRBD2 (6 bases each). Between the trimmed V and J ends, which lost 7 bases and 8 bases, there was a span of 21 bases. CDR1 is SNHLY and CDR2 is FYNNEI in the germline V gene. CDR3 length equals 14 residues.

V is TRBV27 and J is TRBJ2-5, with 7 bases that match TRBD2. The trim removed 6 bases at V and 5 bases at J, leaving 9 bases unmatched. The CDR3 is 14 residues long. CDR1 MNHEY and CDR2 SMNVEV come from the germline V gene (reference sequence). CDR3 region: CASSLAAGWETQYF. The CDR3 DNA is TGTGCCAGCAGCCTGGCAGCGGGGTGGGAGACCCAGTACTTC.

This clonotype was picked up many times. The chain employs TRBV7-6 and TRBJ2-1, with D tentatively TRBD2 (6 bases). CDR3 length equals 14 residues. V gave up 5 bases and J gave up 4 bases, with 12 bases separating them. Per germline, CDR1 SGHVS and CDR2 FNYEAQ. The CDR3 DNA is TGTGCCAGCAGCGGGACTGCAACGTACAATGAGCAGTTCTTC. Translation: CASSGTATYNEQFF.

This sequence joins TRBV19 and TRBJ1-2; no definite D call. Germline V CDR1 and CDR2: LNHDA, SQIVND (reference sequence). Trimming cost V 3 bases and J 1 base, with 6 bases left between them. The CDR3 has 13 residues. The CDR3 nucleotides read TGTGCCAGTAGTATTCGCAGTAACTATGGCTACACCTTC. Its protein product is CASSIRSNYGYTF.

The V gene is TRBV19, the J gene TRBJ2-1; D gene ambiguous. CDR1 and CDR2 from the germline V gene are LNHDA and SQIVND (reference sequence). Trimming stripped 7 bases from V and 3 bases from J, with 13 bases between. The CDR3 sequence is 14 residues long. The CDR3 DNA reads TGTGCCAGTAACTATAATAGGGTCTACAATGAGCAGTTCTTC. It codes for CASNYNRVYNEQFF.

This chain uses TRBV4-2 with TRBJ1-4; 7 bases line up with TRBD1. V lost 3 bases to trimming and J lost 7 bases; unmatched junction nucleotides: 11. Germline values: CDR1 LGHNA, CDR2 YNFKEQ. The CDR3 sequence is 16 residues long. The CDR3 spells CASSHFLDRAGEKLFF. CDR3 nucleotide sequence: TGTGCCAGCAGCCATTTCCTAGACAGGGCAGGTGAAAAACTGTTTTTT.

This clonotype was seen ten or more times. This chain uses TRBV7-8 with TRBJ1-2; maybe TRBD1 (6 bases). CDR1 and CDR2 (germline): SGHVS, FQNEAQ. The CDR3 contains 15 residues. Trimming took off 1 base at V and 3 bases at J, with 12 bases between the two ends. As DNA, the CDR3 is TGTGCCAGCAGCTTAGTATTGGACAGTTACTATGGCTACACCTTC. It is translated as CASSLVLDSYYGYTF.

At least ten counts were recorded for this clonotype. V is TRBV6-1 and J is TRBJ1-1; D unclear. With 1 base removed from V and 4 bases from J, the gap between germline ends came to 4 bases. Germline CDR1 is MNHNS and CDR2 is SASEGT. CDR3 length equals 12 residues. The CDR3 region has the DNA TGTGCCAGCAGTGAAGGGGTCACTGAAGCTTTCTTT. Its translation is CASSEGVTEAFF.

This chain links TRBV6-1 with TRBJ2-5; D tentatively reads TRBD1 or TRBD2 (5 bases each). CDR1 is MNHNS, CDR2 SASEGT, per germline. V was clipped by 5 bases and J by 0 bases, with 16 bases between them. The CDR3 covers 16 residues. The CDR3 sequence: CASSSPMRGDQETQYF. The CDR3 bases are TGTGCCAGCAGTTCCCCGATGAGGGGAGACCAAGAGACCCAGTACTTC.